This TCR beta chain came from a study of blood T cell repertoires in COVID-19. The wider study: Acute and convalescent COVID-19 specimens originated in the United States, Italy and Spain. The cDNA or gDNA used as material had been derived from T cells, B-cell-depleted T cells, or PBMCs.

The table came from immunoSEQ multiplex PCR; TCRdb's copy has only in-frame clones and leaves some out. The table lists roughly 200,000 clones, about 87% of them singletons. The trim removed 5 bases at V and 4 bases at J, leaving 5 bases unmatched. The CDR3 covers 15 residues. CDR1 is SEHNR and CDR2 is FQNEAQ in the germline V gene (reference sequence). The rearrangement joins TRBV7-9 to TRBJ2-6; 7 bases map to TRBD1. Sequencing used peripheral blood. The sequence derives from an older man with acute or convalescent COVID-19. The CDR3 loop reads CASSRQGSGANVLTF. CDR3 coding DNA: TGTGCCAGCAGCAGACAGGGTTCCGGGGCCAACGTCCTGACTTTC.